The clone carrying this T cell receptor (beta chain) was found a few times. Using immunoSEQ multiplex PCR, the repertoire was profiled, and TCRdb retains in-frame clones only, with some absent. The repertoire holds about 22,000 clones, with around three fifths as singletons. This entry comes from a study of graft-versus-host responses after intestinal transplantation. The study plated roughly 200,000 CFSE-labeled responders with roughly 200,000 irradiated, violet-dye-labeled stimulators. Cell sorting after the reaction yielded proliferating CFSE-low CD3+CD4+ and CD3+CD8+ responders. Overall study results and limits: Graft-versus-host to host-versus-graft clonal ratios in allografts were high in patients with graft-donor T cell macrochimerism.

This CDR3 has 16 amino acids. The junction had 7 bases not matched to a gene; V was cut back by 4 bases and J by 3 bases. Germline-derived CDR1 and CDR2 are MNHNS and SASEGT. This receptor was identified in a human patient who received an intestinal transplant. This specimen consisted of alloreactive CD4+ T cells from a mixed lymphocyte reaction culture, obtained before intestinal transplant. As to subset: CFSE-low proliferating T cells sorted from roughly 6-day pre-transplant mixed lymphocyte reaction (GvH or HvG direction). The chain employs TRBV6-1 and TRBJ1-5; TRBD1 agrees at 9 bases. CDR3 loop: CASSGPTGGFNQPQHF. CDR3 nucleotides: TGTGCCAGCAGTGGCCCCACAGGGGGCTTCAATCAGCCCCAGCATTTT.